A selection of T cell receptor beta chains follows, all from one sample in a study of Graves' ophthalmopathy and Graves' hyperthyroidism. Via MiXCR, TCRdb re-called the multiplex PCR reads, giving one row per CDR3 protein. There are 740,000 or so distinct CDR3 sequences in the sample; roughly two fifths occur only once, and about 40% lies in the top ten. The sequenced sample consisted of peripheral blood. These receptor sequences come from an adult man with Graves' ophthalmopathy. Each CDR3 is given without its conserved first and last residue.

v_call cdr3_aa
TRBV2 ASSQARGNYGYT
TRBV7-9 ASSLIGFGNGYT
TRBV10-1 ASSEGHELY
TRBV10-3 AISESPGEQETQY
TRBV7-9 ASSPTGAGGFPEAF
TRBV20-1 SARGTGRYSNQPQH
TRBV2 ASSEGGTGPTDTQY
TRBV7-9 ASSYSDGQETQY
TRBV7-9 ASSGVFAQETQY
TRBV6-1 ASSDGTGGPSPLH
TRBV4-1 ASSQRTGRDTEAF
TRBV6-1 ASSFSLGVNTEAF
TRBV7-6 ASSRGQDNEQY
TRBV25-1 ASSEIRDTGELF
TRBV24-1 ATSDPGTVDADTQY
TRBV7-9 ASSAGTTTNEKLF
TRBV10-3 AISERVYDTEAF
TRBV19 ASSLQGWGEKLF
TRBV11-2 ASSFPQGRNNEAF
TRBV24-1 ATSDGTVQETQY
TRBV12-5 ASGLERASNSNQPQH
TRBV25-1 ASSAPRGGRGAGELF
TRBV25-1 ASSEMGGGGDEKLF
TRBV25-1 ASSFGRDYEQY
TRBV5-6 ASSSFFRRGNYGYT
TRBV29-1 SVEEGGNQQY
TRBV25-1 AGQGDFYEQY
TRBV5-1 ASSLKGLLYEQY
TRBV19 ASSIGLTQAGSYT
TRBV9 ASSGRQGALTGELF
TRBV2 ASSQDAQVLNSYEQY
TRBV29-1 SVERIEAF
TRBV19 ASTTNGGANYGYT
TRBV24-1 ATGSRGTGDQPQH
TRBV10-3 AISEGGATEAF
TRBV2 ASSYSPSVRGANGYT
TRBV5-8 ASSLTGSRNEKLF
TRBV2 ASSGTGGSNSPLH
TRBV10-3 ASSYLGPTGNTIY
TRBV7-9 ASSQRASWGYT
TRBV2 ATHTGGETQY
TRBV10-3 ASQGAVYEQY